A single sample is the source of the 5 T cell receptor beta chains below, sequenced in a study of T-cell memory formation after mild COVID-19. TCRdb itself ran the 5' RACE reads through MiXCR, one entry per CDR3 protein. The sample consists of approximately 150,000 distinct CDR3 sequences, 5.5% to 7% of them appearing once. The sequenced sample consisted of PBMCs or a T cell subset sorted from them (not recorded which). The receptors were sampled from an adult woman who had mild COVID-19 (a few samples of this study predate the infection). Cell type and time point are not known.

This clonotype was recorded many times. The rearrangement links TRBV5-1 to TRBJ1-1; D not resolved. V was trimmed by 4 bases and J by 1 base, leaving 11 bases between them. Germline V gene data show CDR1 as SGHRS and CDR2 as YFSETQ. This CDR3 has 14 residues. In nucleotides, the CDR3 is TGCGCCAGCAGCACCGTTACTTCGAACACTGAAGCTTTCTTT. It encodes CASSTVTSNTEAFF.

This clonotype was seen only a few times. The chain carries TRBV5-1 and TRBJ2-3; no definite D call. The CDR3 runs 15 residues. CDR1 and CDR2 from the germline V gene are SGHRS and YFSETQ. V was cut by 0 bases and J by 0 bases, with 8 bases left in between. CDR3 DNA: TGCGCCAGCAGCTTGGTCTCGGCTAGCACAGATACGCAGTATTTT. It yields the protein CASSLVSASTDTQYF.

V usage is TRBV20-1 and J usage is TRBJ1-5; TRBD1 agrees at 8 bases. This CDR3 has 17 amino acids. The V gene's germline CDR1 is DFQATT and CDR2 SNEGSKA (reference sequence). Trimming at V came to 3 bases and at J to 0 bases, leaving 10 bases not matched to a gene. CDR3 DNA: TGCAGTGCTAGTTCTGACAGGGGTCTGAATAGCAATCAGCCCCAGCATTTT. It specifies CSASSDRGLNSNQPQHF.

The chain carries TRBV5-1 and TRBJ2-3, with a tentative D call TRBD1 (6 bases). Per the germline V gene, CDR1 is SGHRS and CDR2 is YFSETQ. V was pared by 5 bases and J by 1 base, with 14 bases between. The CDR3 runs to 15 residues. CDR3 sequence reads: CASRTRGMGTDTQYF. CDR3 bases: TGCGCCAGCAGGACCAGGGGAATGGGCACAGATACGCAGTATTTT.

Remarks on this clonotype: A junction end diverges from the germline sequence, so it may reflect a read error. The chain joins TRBV12-3 or TRBV12-4 to TRBJ2-6, with a weak D call TRBD2 (6 bases). This CDR3 contains 17 residues. CDR3 sequence reads: CASSPRGSTLGANFLTF. DNA of the CDR3: TGTGCCAGCAGTCCCCGGGGGTCTACCCTCGGGGCCAACTTCCTGACTTTC.